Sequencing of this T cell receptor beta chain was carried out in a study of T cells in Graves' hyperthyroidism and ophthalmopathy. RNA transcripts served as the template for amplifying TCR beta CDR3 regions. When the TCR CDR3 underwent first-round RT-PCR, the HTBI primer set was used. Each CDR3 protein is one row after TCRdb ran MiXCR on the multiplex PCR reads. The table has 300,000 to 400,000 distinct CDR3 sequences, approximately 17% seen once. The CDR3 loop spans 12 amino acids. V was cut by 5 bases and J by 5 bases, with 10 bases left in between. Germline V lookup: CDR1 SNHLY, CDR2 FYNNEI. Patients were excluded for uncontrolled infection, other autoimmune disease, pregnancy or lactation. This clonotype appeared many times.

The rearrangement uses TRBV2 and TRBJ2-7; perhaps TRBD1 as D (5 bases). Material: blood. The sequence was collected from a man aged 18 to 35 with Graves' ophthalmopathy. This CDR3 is CASSNRRDEQYF. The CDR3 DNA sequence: TGTGCCAGCAGTAATCGCAGGGACGAGCAGTACTTC.